The entry below gives a single T cell receptor (beta chain) sequence along with its context. Per the authors' pipeline: Estimated nucleated cell counts came from reference gene primer amplification. TCRdb keeps only in-frame clones here, not all; method: immunoSEQ multiplex PCR. V and J calls and clone size are copied from that table; D and trimming were computed from the DNA. Of over 150,000 clones listed, about four fifths are singletons. This entry comes from a study of blood T cell repertoires in COVID-19. The germline gives CDR1 SNHLY, CDR2 FYNNEI. The CDR3 runs 13 residues. With 4 bases removed from V and 4 bases from J, the gap between germline ends came to 8 bases.

The sequence derives from a woman between 65 and 79 years old who had recovered from COVID-19. The chain couples TRBV2 to TRBJ1-5; D remains ambiguous. The source material was peripheral blood. The CDR3 region has the DNA TGTGCCAGCAGTGGGGCACAGAATCAGCCCCAGCATTTT. As protein: CASSGAQNQPQHF.